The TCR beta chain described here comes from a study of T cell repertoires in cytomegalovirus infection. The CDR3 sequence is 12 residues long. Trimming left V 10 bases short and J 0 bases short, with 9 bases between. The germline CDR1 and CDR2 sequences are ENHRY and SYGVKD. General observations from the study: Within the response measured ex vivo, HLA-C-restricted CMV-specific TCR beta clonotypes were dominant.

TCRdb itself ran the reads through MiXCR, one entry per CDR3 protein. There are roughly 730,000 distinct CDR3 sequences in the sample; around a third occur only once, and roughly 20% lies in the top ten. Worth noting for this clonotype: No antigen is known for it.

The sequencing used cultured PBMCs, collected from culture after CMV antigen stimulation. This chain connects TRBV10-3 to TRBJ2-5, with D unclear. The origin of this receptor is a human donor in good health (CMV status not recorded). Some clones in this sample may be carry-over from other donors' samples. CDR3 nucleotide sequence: TGTGCCACAACAGAGAACCAAGAGACCCAGTACTTC. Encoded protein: CATTENQETQYF.